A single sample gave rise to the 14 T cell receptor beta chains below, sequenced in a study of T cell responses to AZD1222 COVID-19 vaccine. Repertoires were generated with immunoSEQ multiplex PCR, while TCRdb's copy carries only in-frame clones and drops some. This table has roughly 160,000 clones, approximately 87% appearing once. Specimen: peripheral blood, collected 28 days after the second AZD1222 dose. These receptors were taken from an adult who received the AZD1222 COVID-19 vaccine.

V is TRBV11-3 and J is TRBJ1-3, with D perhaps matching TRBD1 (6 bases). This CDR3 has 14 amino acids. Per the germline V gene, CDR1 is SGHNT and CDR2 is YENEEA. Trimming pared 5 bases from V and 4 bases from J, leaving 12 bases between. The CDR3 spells CASSPGTSGNTIYF. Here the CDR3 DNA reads TGTGCCAGCAGCCCAGGGACATCGGGAAACACCATATATTTT.

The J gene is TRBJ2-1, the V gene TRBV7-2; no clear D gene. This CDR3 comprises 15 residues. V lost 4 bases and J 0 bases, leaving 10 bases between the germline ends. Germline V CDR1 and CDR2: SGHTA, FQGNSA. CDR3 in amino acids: CASSYKASSYNEQFF. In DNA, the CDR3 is TGTGCCAGCAGCTATAAGGCGAGCTCCTACAATGAGCAGTTCTTC.

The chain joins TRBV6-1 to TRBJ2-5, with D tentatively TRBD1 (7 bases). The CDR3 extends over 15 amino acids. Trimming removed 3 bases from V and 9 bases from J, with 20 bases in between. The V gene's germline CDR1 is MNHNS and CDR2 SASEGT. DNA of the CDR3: TGTGCCAGCAGTGAGCCAAGCCCGACAGGGAGGCCCCAGTACTTC. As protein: CASSEPSPTGRPQYF.

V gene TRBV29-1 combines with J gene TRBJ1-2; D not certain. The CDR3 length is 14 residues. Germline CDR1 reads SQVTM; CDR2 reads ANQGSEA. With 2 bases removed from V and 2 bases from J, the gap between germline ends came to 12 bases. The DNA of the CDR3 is TGCAGCGTTGAATCCAACATCAGGAACTATGGCTACACCTTC. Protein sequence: CSVESNIRNYGYTF.

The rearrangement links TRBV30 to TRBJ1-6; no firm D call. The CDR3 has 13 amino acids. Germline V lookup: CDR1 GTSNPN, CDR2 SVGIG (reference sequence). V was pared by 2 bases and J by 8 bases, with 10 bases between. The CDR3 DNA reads TGTGCCTGGAGTTTGGGCTACGATTCACCCCTCCACTTT. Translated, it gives CAWSLGYDSPLHF.

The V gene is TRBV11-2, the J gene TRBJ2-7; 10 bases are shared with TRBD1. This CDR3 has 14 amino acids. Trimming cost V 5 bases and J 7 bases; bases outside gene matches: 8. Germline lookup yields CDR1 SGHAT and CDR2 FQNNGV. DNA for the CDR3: TGTGCCAGCAGCGGGACAGGGGTCTCTGGTGAGCAGTACTTC. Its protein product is CASSGTGVSGEQYF. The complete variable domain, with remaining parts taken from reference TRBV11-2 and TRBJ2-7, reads EAGVAQSPRYKIIEKRQSVAFWCNPISGHATLYWYQQILGQGPKLLIQFQNNGVVDDSQLPKDRFSAERLKGVDSTLKIQPAKLEDSAVYLCASSGTGVSGEQYFGPGTRLTVT.

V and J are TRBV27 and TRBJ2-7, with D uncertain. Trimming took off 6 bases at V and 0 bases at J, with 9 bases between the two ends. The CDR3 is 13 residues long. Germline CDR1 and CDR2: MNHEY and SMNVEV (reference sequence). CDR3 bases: TGTGCCAGCAGGGCACGTAGCTCCTACGAGCAGTACTTC. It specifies CASRARSSYEQYF.

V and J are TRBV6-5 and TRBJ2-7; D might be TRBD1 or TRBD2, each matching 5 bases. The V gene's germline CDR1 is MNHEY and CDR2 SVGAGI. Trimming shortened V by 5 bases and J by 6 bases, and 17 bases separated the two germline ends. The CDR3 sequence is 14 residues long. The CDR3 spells CASSPHGGNREQYF. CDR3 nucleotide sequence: TGTGCCAGCAGTCCCCATGGGGGAAATCGCGAGCAGTACTTC.

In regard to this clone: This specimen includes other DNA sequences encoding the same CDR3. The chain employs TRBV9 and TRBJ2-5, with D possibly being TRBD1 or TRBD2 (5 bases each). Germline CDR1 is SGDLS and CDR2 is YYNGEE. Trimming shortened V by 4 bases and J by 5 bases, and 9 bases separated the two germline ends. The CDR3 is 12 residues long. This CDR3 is CASSPGGETQYF. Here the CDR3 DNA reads TGTGCCAGCAGCCCTGGGGGTGAGACCCAGTACTTC.

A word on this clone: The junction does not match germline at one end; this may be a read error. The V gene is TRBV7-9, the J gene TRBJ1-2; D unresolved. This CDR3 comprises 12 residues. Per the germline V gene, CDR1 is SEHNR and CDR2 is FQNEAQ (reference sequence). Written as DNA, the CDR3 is TGTGCCAGCAGCTTATTGGCAGGAGCCTTCGTATTC. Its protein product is CASSLLAGAFVF.

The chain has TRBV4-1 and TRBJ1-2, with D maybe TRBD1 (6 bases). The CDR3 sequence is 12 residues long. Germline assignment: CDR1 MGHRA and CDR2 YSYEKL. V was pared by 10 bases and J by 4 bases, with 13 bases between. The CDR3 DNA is TGCGCCACCAGAGGGGGGAGCTATGGCTACACCTTC. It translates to CATRGGSYGYTF.

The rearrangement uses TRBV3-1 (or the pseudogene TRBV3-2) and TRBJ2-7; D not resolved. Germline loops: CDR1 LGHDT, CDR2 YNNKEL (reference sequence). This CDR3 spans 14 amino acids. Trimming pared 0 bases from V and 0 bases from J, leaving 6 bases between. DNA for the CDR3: TGTGCCAGCAGCCAAGACGCCGGCTCCTACGAGCAGTACTTC. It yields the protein CASSQDAGSYEQYF.

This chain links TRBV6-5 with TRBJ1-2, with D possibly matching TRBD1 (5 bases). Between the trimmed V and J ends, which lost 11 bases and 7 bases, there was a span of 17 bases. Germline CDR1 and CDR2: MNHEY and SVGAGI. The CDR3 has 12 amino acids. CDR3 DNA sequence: TGTGCCGCCCAGGGTGGGGTTTCTGGCTACACCTTC. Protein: CAAQGGVSGYTF.

The CDR3 loop is CASSSGQVGYTF. CDR3 nucleotides: TGCGCCAGCAGCTCGGGACAGGTTGGCTACACCTTC. This sequence joins TRBV5-1 and TRBJ1-2; 8 nucleotides match TRBD1. Germline CDR1 SGHRS, CDR2 YFSETQ. Unmatched junction bases numbered 2, after V lost 3 bases and J lost 7 bases. This CDR3 has 12 amino acids.